The clone carrying this T cell receptor (beta chain) was seen a handful of times. As yet, its antigen is unknown. The sample comes from a study of T cells in tumors after PD-1 blockade. About the research overall: Excluded were patients with checkpoint blockade, immunosuppressants, or radiotherapy or other anti-cancer therapy within 4 weeks. Patients received pembrolizumab 200 mg every 3 weeks or cemiplimab 350 mg every 2 weeks. Broader study findings: Peripheral recruitment is suggested, as some novel exhausted tumor clones were in pre-treatment blood.

Template: tumor biopsy or peripheral blood genomic DNA, about 550-6,500 ng per sample. Assay used: immunoSEQ multiplex PCR; TCRdb lists only in-frame clones, some missing. The sample includes under 40,000 clones, 73% of them seen just once. The receptor was isolated from a human donor with basal cell carcinoma. Source: PBMCs, taken after anti-PD-1 treatment.

CDR3 DNA: TGCGCCAGCACACTCGGCCTCGAGCAGTACTTC. It translates to CASTLGLEQYF. The J gene is TRBJ2-7, the V gene TRBV5-1; D is unclear. With 6 bases removed from V and 6 bases from J, the gap between germline ends came to 10 bases. CDR1 SGHRS and CDR2 YFSETQ come from the germline V gene. The CDR3 runs 11 residues.